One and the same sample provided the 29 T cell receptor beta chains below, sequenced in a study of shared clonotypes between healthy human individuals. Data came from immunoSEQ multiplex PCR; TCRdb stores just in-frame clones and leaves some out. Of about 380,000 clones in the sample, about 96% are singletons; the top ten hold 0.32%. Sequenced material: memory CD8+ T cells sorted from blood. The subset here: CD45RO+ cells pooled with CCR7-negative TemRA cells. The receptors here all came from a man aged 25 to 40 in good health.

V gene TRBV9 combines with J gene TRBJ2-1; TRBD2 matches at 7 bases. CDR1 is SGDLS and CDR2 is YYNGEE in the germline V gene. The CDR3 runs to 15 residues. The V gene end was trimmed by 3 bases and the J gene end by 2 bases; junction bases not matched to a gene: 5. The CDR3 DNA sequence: TGTGCCAGCAGCGCCGGACTAGTCCCCTACAATGAGCAGTTCTTC. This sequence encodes CASSAGLVPYNEQFF.

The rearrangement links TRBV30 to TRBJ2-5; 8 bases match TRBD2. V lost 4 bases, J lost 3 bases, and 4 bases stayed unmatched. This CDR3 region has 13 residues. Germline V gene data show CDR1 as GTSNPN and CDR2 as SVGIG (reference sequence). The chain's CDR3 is CAWKPGREETQYF. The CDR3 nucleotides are TGTGCCTGGAAACCCGGGAGGGAAGAGACCCAGTACTTC.

CDR3 bases: TGTGCCAGCAGCGTACGGGGATATGGCAATGAGCAGTTCTTC. Amino acid sequence: CASSVRGYGNEQFF. The genes are TRBV9 and TRBJ2-1, with a possible D match to TRBD2 (5 bases). Germline V lookup: CDR1 SGDLS, CDR2 YYNGEE. CDR3 length: 14 amino acids. Between the trimmed V and J ends, which lost 1 base and 6 bases, there was a span of 11 bases.

In DNA, the CDR3 is TGTGCCAGCAGCCCCCGGGTGAACACCGGGGAGCTGTTTTTT. This encodes CASSPRVNTGELFF. This chain joins TRBV5-4 and TRBJ2-2; D uncertain. The CDR3 is 14 amino acids. Germline lookup yields CDR1 SGHNT and CDR2 YYREEE (reference sequence). V was clipped by 4 bases and J by 1 base, with 8 bases between them.

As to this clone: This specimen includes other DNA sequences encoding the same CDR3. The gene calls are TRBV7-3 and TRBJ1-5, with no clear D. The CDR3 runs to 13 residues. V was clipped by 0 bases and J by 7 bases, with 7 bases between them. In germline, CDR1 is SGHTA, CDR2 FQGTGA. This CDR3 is CASSLTPYQPQHF. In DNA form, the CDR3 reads TGTGCCAGCAGCTTAACCCCTTACCAGCCCCAGCATTTT.

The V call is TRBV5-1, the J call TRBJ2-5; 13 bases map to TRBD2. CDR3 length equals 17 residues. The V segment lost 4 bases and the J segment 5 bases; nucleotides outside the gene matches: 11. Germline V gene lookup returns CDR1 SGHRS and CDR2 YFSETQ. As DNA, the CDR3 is TGCGCCAGCAGCAGCAGACTAGCGGGAGGCCAACAGGAGACCCAGTACTTC. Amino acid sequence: CASSSRLAGGQQETQYF.

The CDR3 protein is CASSFRDRVYEQYF. Here the CDR3 DNA reads TGTGCCAGCAGCTTCCGGGACAGGGTTTACGAGCAGTACTTC. V and J are TRBV5-8 and TRBJ2-7; 9 bases line up with TRBD1. V gave up 2 bases and J gave up 4 bases; unmatched junction bases: 4. The V gene's germline CDR1 is SGHTS and CDR2 YDEGEE. The CDR3 totals 14 residues.

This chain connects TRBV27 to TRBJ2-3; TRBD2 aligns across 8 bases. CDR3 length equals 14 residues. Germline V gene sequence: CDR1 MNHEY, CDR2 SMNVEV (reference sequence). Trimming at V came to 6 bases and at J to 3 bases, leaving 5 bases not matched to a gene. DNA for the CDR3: TGTGCCAGCAGACTCCAGCGGGAGACAGATACGCAGTATTTT. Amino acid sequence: CASRLQRETDTQYF.

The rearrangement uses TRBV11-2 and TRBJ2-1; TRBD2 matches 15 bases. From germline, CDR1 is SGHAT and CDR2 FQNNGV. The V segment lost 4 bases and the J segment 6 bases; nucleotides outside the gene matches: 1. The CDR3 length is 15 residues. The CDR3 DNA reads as TGTGCCAGCAGCTGGACTAGCGGGAGGGCCAATGAGCAGTTCTTC. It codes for CASSWTSGRANEQFF.

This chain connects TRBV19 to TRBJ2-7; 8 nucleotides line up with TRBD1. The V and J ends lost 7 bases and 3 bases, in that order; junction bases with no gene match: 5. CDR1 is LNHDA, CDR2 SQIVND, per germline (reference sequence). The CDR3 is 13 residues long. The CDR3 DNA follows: TGTGCCAGTAACGACGGGACAGGCTACGAGCAGTACTTC. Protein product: CASNDGTGYEQYF.

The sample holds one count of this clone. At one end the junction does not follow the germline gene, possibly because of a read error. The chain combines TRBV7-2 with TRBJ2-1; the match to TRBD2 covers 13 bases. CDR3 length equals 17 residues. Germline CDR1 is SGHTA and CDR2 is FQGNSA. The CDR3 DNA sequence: TGTGCCGGCAGCTTTAACGCAGGACTAGCGGGAGCCCCTGAGCAGTTCTTC. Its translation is CAGSFNAGLAGAPEQFF.

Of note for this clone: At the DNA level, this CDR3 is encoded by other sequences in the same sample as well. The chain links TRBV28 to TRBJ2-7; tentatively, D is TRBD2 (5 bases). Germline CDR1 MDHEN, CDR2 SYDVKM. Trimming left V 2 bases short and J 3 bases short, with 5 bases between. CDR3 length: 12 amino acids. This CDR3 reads CASSLRGYEQYF. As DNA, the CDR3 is TGTGCCAGCAGTTTACGGGGCTACGAGCAGTACTTC.

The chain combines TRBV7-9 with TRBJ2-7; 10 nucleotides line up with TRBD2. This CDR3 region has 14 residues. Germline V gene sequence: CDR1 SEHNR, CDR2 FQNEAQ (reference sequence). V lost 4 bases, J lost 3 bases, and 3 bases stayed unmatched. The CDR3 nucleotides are TGTGCCAGCAGCTCCGGGACTAGCGACTACGAGCAGTACTTC. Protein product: CASSSGTSDYEQYF.

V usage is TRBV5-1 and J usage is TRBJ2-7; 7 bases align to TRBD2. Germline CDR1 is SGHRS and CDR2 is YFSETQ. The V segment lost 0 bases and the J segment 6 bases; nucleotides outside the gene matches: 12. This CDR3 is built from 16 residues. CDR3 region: CASSLEASGKAGEQYF. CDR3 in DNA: TGCGCCAGCAGCTTGGAGGCTAGCGGAAAAGCCGGCGAGCAGTACTTC.

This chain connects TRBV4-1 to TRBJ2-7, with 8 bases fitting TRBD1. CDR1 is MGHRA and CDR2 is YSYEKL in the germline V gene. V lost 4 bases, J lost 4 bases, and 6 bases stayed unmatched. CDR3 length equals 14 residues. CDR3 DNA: TGCGCCAGCAGCCTTCCCGGACAGGGATACGAGCAGTACTTC. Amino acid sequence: CASSLPGQGYEQYF.

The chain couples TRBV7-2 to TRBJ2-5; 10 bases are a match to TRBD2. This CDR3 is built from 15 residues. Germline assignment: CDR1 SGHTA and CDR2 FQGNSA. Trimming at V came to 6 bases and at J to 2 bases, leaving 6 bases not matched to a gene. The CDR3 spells CASSLLAGQQETQYF. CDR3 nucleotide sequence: TGTGCCAGCAGTTTACTAGCGGGGCAACAAGAGACCCAGTACTTC.

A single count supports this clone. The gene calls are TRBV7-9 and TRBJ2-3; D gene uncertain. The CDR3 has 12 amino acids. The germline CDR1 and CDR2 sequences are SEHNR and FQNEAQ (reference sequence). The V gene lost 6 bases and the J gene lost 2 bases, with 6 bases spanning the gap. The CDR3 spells CASSFHTDTQYF. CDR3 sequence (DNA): TGTGCCAGCAGTTTCCACACAGATACGCAGTATTTT. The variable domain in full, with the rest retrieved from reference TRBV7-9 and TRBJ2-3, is DTGVSQNPRHKITKRGQNVTFRCDPISEHNRLYWYRQTLGQGPEFLTYFQNEAQLEKSRLLSDRFSAERPKGSFSTLEIQRTEQGDSAMYLCASSFHTDTQYFGPGTRLTVL.

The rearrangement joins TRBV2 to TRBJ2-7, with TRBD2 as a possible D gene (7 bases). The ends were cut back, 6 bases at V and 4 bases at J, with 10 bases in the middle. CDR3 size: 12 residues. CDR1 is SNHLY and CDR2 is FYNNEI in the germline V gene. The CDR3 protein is CASRRGGYEQYF. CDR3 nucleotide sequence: TGTGCCAGCAGGAGGGGGGGGTACGAGCAGTACTTC.

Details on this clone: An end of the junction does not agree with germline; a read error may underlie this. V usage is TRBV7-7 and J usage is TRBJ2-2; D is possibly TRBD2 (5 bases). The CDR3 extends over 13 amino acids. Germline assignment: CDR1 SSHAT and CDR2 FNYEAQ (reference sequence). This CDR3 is CASSPRTAGELFF. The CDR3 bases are TGTGCTAGCAGCCCAAGGACTGCCGGGGAGCTGTTTTTT.

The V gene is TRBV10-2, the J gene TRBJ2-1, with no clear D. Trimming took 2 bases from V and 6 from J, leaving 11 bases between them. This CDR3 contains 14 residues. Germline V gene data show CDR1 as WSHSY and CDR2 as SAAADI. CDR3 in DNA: TGCGCCAGCAGTGAGACAGCGTTCGCCAATGAGCAGTTCTTC. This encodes CASSETAFANEQFF.

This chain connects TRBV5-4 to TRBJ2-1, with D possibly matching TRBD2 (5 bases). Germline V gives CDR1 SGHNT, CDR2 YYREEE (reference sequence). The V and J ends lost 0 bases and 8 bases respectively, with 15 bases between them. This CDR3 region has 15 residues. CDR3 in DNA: TGTGCCAGCAGCTTGGGGAGCGGTAGGCACTATGAGCAGTTCTTC. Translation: CASSLGSGRHYEQFF.

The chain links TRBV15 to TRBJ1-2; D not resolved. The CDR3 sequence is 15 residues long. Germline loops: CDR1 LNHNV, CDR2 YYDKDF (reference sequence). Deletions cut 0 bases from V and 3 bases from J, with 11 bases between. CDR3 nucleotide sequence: TGTGCCACCAGCAGAGATTACGGAGAGTACTATGGCTACACCTTC. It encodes CATSRDYGEYYGYTF. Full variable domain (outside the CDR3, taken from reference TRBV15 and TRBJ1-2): DAMVIQNPRYQVTQFGKPVTLSCSQTLNHNVMYWYQQKSSQAPKLLFHYYDKDFNNEADTPDNFQSRRPNTSFCFLDIRSPGLGDTAMYLCATSRDYGEYYGYTFGSGTRLTVV.

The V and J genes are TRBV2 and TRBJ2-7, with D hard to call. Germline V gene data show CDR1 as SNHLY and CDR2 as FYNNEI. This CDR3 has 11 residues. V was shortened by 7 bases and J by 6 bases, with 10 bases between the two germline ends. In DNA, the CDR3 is TGTGCCAGCATTGGCCGGGCCGAGCAGTACTTC. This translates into CASIGRAEQYF.

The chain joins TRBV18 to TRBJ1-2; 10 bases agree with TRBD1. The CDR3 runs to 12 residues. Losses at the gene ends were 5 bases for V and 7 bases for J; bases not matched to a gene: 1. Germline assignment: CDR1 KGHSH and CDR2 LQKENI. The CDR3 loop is CASSRDRGGYTF. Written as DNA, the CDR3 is TGTGCCAGCTCAAGGGACAGGGGTGGCTACACCTTC.

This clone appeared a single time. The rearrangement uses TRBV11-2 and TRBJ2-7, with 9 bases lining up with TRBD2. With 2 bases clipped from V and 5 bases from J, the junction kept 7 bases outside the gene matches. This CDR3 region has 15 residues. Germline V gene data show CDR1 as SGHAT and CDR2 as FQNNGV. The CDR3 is CASSLLSGSAHEQYF. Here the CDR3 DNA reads TGTGCCAGCAGCTTACTTAGCGGGAGTGCCCACGAGCAGTACTTC.

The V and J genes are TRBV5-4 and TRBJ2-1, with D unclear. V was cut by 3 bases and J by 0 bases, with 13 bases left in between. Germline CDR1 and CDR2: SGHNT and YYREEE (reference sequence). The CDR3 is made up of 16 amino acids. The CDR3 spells CASSSRVGSSYNEQFF. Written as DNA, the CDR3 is TGTGCCAGCAGCTCTCGGGTCGGGTCCTCCTACAATGAGCAGTTCTTC.

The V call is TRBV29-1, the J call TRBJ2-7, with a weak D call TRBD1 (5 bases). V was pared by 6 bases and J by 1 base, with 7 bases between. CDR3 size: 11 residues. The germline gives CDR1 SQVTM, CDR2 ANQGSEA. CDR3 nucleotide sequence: TGCAGCGTGGCAGGGTCCTACGAGCAGTACTTC. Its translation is CSVAGSYEQYF.

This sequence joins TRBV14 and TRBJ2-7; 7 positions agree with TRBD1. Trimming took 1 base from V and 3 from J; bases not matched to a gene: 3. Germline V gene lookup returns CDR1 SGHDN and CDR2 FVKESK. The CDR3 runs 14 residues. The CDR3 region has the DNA TGTGCCAGCAGCCAAGGCCAGGGGGTCTACGAGCAGTACTTC. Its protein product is CASSQGQGVYEQYF. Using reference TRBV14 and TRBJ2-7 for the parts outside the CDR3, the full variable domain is EAGVTQFPSHSVIEKGQTVTLRCDPISGHDNLYWYRRVMGKEIKFLLHFVKESKQDESGMPNNRFLAERTGGTYSTLKVQPAELEDSGVYFCASSQGQGVYEQYFGPGTRLTVT.

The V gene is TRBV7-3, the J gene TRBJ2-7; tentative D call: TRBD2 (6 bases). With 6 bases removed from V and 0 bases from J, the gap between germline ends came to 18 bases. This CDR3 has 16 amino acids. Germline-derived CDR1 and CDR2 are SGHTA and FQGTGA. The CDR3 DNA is TGTGCCAGCAGTCCACTAACTAGCTTTACCTCCTACGAGCAGTACTTC. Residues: CASSPLTSFTSYEQYF.